This entry describes one T cell receptor beta chain. The data belong to a study of OX40 agonist ivuxolimab in advanced cancers. The V gene's germline CDR1 is MNHEY and CDR2 SMNVEV (reference sequence). The CDR3 is 15 residues long. V was shortened by 1 base and J by 8 bases, with 16 bases between the two germline ends. The table came from immunoSEQ multiplex PCR; TCRdb's copy has only in-frame clones and leaves some out. The top ten clones hold roughly 15% of a sample with 25,000 to 35,000 clones, 87% of them seen once. The starting material was CD4+ or CD8+ T cells sorted from blood, obtained in a trial of the OX40 agonist ivuxolimab. The TCR was taken from an adult with an advanced solid tumor such as melanoma, head and neck, liver or kidney cancer. The genes are TRBV27 and TRBJ2-3; D perhaps matches TRBD2 (6 bases). The CDR3 loop is CASSLLAVGLGTQYF. As DNA, the CDR3 is TGTGCCAGCAGTTTATTAGCGGTGGGCCTAGGTACGCAGTATTTT.